Below, one TCR beta chain is given with its context. Its antigen is not identified. V was pared by 1 base and J by 7 bases, with 16 bases between. The CDR3 runs 16 residues. Germline-derived CDR1 and CDR2 are SGHTA and FQGNSA. The data are from a study of T-cell reconstitution after alpha-beta-depleted transplantation in children. Study-level points and caveats: Several hundred expanded graft clones reportedly gave rise to the alpha-beta T cells present about two months after transplant. Fresh T-cell production supplied most of the T-cell counts and diversity seen one year after transplant. Surviving recipient T cells and thymic progenitors underlay high day-60 TCRbeta diversity in some patients.

During its preparation, the TCRbeta library received unique molecular identifiers. TCRdb ran MiXCR on the PCR reads and lists one entry per CDR3 protein. The data contain roughly 490,000 distinct CDR3 sequences, over 10% of them singletons. The receptor was derived from a female patient aged 2-9 years who had a stem cell transplant for aplastic anemia, so the T cells may come from the graft donor. The chain couples TRBV7-2 to TRBJ1-4; no firm D call. The specimen was PBMCs, mostly from graft donor cells, collected 180 days after TCRalphabeta/CD19-depleted stem cell transplant. CDR3 protein: CASSLGPGRGVEKLFF. The CDR3 bases are TGTGCCAGCAGCTTAGGGCCCGGACGGGGAGTTGAAAAACTGTTTTTT.